This TCR beta chain was documented in a study of blood T cell repertoires in COVID-19. As for the study in general: COVID-19 samples from acute and convalescent phases originated in the United States, Italy and Spain. T cells, B-cell-depleted T cells, or PBMCs provided the cDNA or gDNA that served as material.

As processed by the authors: Researchers report that nucleated cell counts were estimated from reference gene primer amplification. Here immunoSEQ multiplex PCR was the method, and the copy in TCRdb shows in-frame clones only, minus some. V and J calls and clone size are given by that table; D and trimming were obtained from the DNA. Of 200,000 to 300,000 clones in the sample, about 91% were seen once. Germline V gene sequence: CDR1 LGHNA, CDR2 YSLEER. The V and J ends lost 0 bases and 5 bases, in that order; junction bases with no gene match: 5. The CDR3 sequence is 16 residues long. The Seattle site enrolled patients during active infection and followed them longitudinally.

Sequenced sample: peripheral blood. V is TRBV4-3 and J is TRBJ2-3, with 10 bases matching TRBD2. The source is a woman under 40 with COVID-19, enrolled during active disease. The CDR3 reads CASSQERAGGRDTQYF. The CDR3 bases are TGCGCCAGCAGCCAAGAAAGAGCGGGGGGGCGAGATACGCAGTATTTT.